A single sample is the source of the 19 T cell receptor beta chains below, sequenced in a study of cytomegalovirus exposure and HLA in healthy donors. This table comes from immunoSEQ multiplex PCR, and its TCRdb copy is limited to in-frame clones, with some not included. The repertoire includes hundreds of thousands of clones, approximately 90% of them detected once, and 0.8% to 0.85% sits in the top ten. Sequenced material: PBMCs. These TCRs come from a woman between 18 and 29 years old in good health and CMV-seronegative.

The chain joins TRBV18 to TRBJ2-3; 8 bases fit TRBD1. Germline V gene sequence: CDR1 KGHSH, CDR2 LQKENI. Trimming removed 4 bases from V and 1 base from J; junction bases left unmatched: 7. This CDR3 region has 16 residues. Here the CDR3 reads CASSLRDRRGTDTQYF. CDR3 nucleotide sequence: TGTGCCAGCTCACTTCGGGACAGGCGAGGCACAGATACGCAGTATTTT. Filled out from reference TRBV18 and TRBJ2-3, the complete variable domain reads NAGVMQNPRHLVRRRGQEARLRCSPMKGHSHVYWYRQLPEEGLKFMVYLQKENIIDESGMPKERFSAEFPKEGPSILRIQQVVRGDSAAYFCASSLRDRRGTDTQYFGPGTRLTVL.

This rearrangement joins TRBV6-6 to TRBJ1-1, with 11 bases matching TRBD1. CDR1 is MNHNY, CDR2 SVGAGI, per germline (reference sequence). J was trimmed by 3 bases and V by 6 bases; bases with no gene match: 6. CDR3 length equals 15 residues. The DNA of the CDR3 is TGTGCCAGCAGGGCCTGGGACAGGGGGGACACTGAAGCTTTCTTT. It translates to CASRAWDRGDTEAFF.

In this sample, this clone turned up once. CDR3 coding DNA: TGTGCCAGCAGTGAACGTCAGGGGGTAGAGCAGTTCTTC. Residues: CASSERQGVEQFF. This chain joins TRBV6-1 and TRBJ2-1, with 7 bases lining up with TRBD1. CDR1 is MNHNS and CDR2 is SASEGT in the germline V gene. This CDR3 spans 13 amino acids. V shed 2 bases, J shed 10 bases, and the junction held 5 bases outside the gene matches.

This chain joins TRBV5-1 and TRBJ1-1; the D is unclear. The CDR3 is 15 amino acids. The V gene's germline CDR1 is SGHRS and CDR2 YFSETQ. V was pared by 0 bases and J by 1 base, with 10 bases between. The CDR3 coding sequence is TGCGCCAGCAGCTTGGTTGAGGGAGGGAACACTGAAGCTTTCTTT. Its protein is CASSLVEGGNTEAFF.

The chain combines TRBV28 with TRBJ1-1, with no clear D. Per the germline V gene, CDR1 is MDHEN and CDR2 is SYDVKM. Between the trimmed V and J ends, which lost 4 bases and 0 bases, there was a span of 3 bases. The CDR3 is 12 amino acids. The CDR3: CASSSMNTEAFF. CDR3 DNA: TGTGCCAGCAGTTCAATGAACACTGAAGCTTTCTTT.

V is TRBV27 and J is TRBJ2-1, with TRBD1 as a possible D gene (6 bases). The CDR3 has 16 amino acids. V dropped 3 bases and J dropped 0 bases, with 12 bases sitting between them. Germline CDR1 MNHEY, CDR2 SMNVEV (reference sequence). The CDR3 loop reads CASSFSRGGSYNEQFF. In nucleotides, the CDR3 is TGTGCCAGCAGTTTTTCCAGGGGCGGCTCCTACAATGAGCAGTTCTTC.

This clone has only a few counts. The V call is TRBV5-1, the J call TRBJ1-3; D not certain. CDR1 SGHRS and CDR2 YFSETQ come from the germline V gene. The germline V and J ends were trimmed by 0 bases and 0 bases, with 7 bases remaining between them. The CDR3 has 15 residues. CDR3 in amino acids: CASSLDGSSGNTIYF. The CDR3 region has the DNA TGCGCCAGCAGCTTGGACGGGAGCTCTGGAAACACCATATATTTT.

J is TRBJ2-1 and V is TRBV2; D possibly corresponds to TRBD2 (6 bases). Germline V gene lookup returns CDR1 SNHLY and CDR2 FYNNEI. The V end lost 6 bases, the J end lost 5 bases, and 17 bases lay between the germline ends. The CDR3 extends over 15 amino acids. CDR3 sequence (DNA): TGTGCCAGCAGCACCCCGGGGGTAGCGAACAATGAGCAGTTCTTC. It specifies CASSTPGVANNEQFF.

This clone was observed a handful of times. The V and J genes are TRBV28 and TRBJ2-7; 7 nucleotides match TRBD1. Unmatched junction bases numbered 13, after V lost 7 bases and J lost 1 base. CDR1 and CDR2 (germline): MDHEN, SYDVKM. This CDR3 spans 16 amino acids. In nucleotides, the CDR3 is TGTGCCAGCACCCAGAGAGGACAGGTTCGATCCTACGAGCAGTACTTC. Encoded protein: CASTQRGQVRSYEQYF.

V is TRBV15 and J is TRBJ2-5, with 7 bases identical to TRBD2. The DNA end is a closer match to TRBJ2-7, so the J assignment may be wrong. Germline CDR1 is LNHNV and CDR2 is YYDKDF (reference sequence). CDR3 size: 14 residues. The CDR3 loop reads CATSRPGGGSEQYF. CDR3 sequence (DNA): TGTGCCACCAGCAGGCCTGGGGGGGGGAGCGAGCAGTACTTC.

V usage is TRBV2 and J usage is TRBJ2-7; D is unresolved. V lost 2 bases to trimming and J lost 1 base, with 9 bases between them. Germline CDR1 reads SNHLY; CDR2 reads FYNNEI. This CDR3 region has 14 residues. The CDR3 sequence is CASSERLVSYEQYF. The CDR3 DNA reads TGTGCCAGCAGTGAAAGGCTAGTTTCCTACGAGCAGTACTTC. The full variable domain, with the rest looked up from reference TRBV2 and TRBJ2-7, is EPEVTQTPSHQVTQMGQEVILRCVPISNHLYFYWYRQILGQKVEFLVSFYNNEISEKSEIFDDQFSVERPDGSNFTLKIRSTKLEDSAMYFCASSERLVSYEQYFGPGTRLTVT.

The rearrangement joins TRBV6-5 to TRBJ2-7; D perhaps matches TRBD1 (6 bases). The germline V and J ends were trimmed by 6 bases and 2 bases, with 11 bases remaining between them. This CDR3 region has 13 residues. CDR1 MNHEY and CDR2 SVGAGI come from the germline V gene. The DNA for the CDR3 is TGTGCCAGCAGAGGGGGTTCGACCTACGAGCAGTACTTC. Its protein product is CASRGGSTYEQYF.

The chain uses TRBV6-1 and TRBJ2-7; 9 positions agree with TRBD1. The trim removed 6 bases at V and 0 bases at J, leaving 6 bases unmatched. CDR3 size: 15 residues. Germline V gene sequence: CDR1 MNHNS, CDR2 SASEGT. The CDR3 is CASRSPGQGSYEQYF. Written as DNA, the CDR3 is TGTGCCAGCAGAAGCCCGGGACAGGGCTCCTACGAGCAGTACTTC.

V and J are TRBV5-1 and TRBJ2-7, with TRBD1 matching over 9 bases. Germline CDR1 reads SGHRS; CDR2 reads YFSETQ. This CDR3 comprises 15 residues. V shed 2 bases and J 2 bases; nucleotides not matched to a gene: 5. The CDR3 loop reads CASSLTGGRTYEQYF. The CDR3 nucleotides read TGCGCCAGCAGCTTAACAGGGGGCCGAACCTACGAGCAGTACTTC.

The rearrangement links TRBV27 to TRBJ2-2; 9 positions match TRBD2. Germline V gene data show CDR1 as MNHEY and CDR2 as SMNVEV (reference sequence). There are 15 residues in the CDR3. With 3 bases clipped from V and 7 bases from J, the junction kept 6 bases outside the gene matches. CDR3 in DNA: TGTGCCAGCAGTTTGCCTAGCGGGGCTGGCGGGGAGCTGTTTTTT. Encoded protein: CASSLPSGAGGELFF.

The J gene is TRBJ2-3, the V gene TRBV7-6, with unresolved D. The CDR3 is made up of 14 amino acids. From germline, CDR1 is SGHVS and CDR2 FNYEAQ. Trimming took 3 bases from V and 4 from J, leaving 11 bases between them. The chain's CDR3 is CASSLELVPDTQYF. CDR3 nucleotide sequence: TGTGCCAGCAGCTTGGAGCTAGTCCCAGATACGCAGTATTTT.

This chain uses TRBV2 with TRBJ1-5; D is possibly TRBD1 (6 bases). V was pared by 4 bases and J by 5 bases, with 15 bases between. The CDR3 extends over 15 amino acids. Germline V gene lookup returns CDR1 SNHLY and CDR2 FYNNEI. Here the CDR3 DNA reads TGTGCCAGCAGTGTTACGCAGGGGATGGATCAGCCCCAGCATTTT. It is translated as CASSVTQGMDQPQHF.

This chain connects TRBV28 to TRBJ1-2; 8 positions agree with TRBD1. Trimming took 6 bases from V and 5 from J; bases not matched to a gene: 11. The CDR3 covers 15 residues. Germline CDR1 reads MDHEN; CDR2 reads SYDVKM. In DNA form, the CDR3 reads TGTGCCAGCAGCACCAGCGGACAGGGTTGGTATGGCTACACCTTC. This sequence encodes CASSTSGQGWYGYTF.

CDR3 bases: TGTGCCAGCAGTTTCGGACAGGGTACCTACGAGCAGTACTTC. Amino acids: CASSFGQGTYEQYF. This sequence joins TRBV28 and TRBJ2-7; 8 positions agree with TRBD1. The J segment lost 2 bases and the V segment lost 3 bases, leaving 3 bases of the junction unmatched. This CDR3 spans 14 amino acids. The germline gives CDR1 MDHEN, CDR2 SYDVKM.